This T cell receptor (beta chain) emerged from a study of T-cell reconstitution after alpha-beta-depleted transplantation in children. General observations from the study: Reportedly, roughly two months post-transplant, alpha-beta T cells arose from several hundred expanded graft clones. T-cell counts and diversity at one year following transplant were attributed mainly to newly produced T cells. After transplant, high TCRbeta diversity at day 60 in some patients arose from surviving recipient T cells and thymic progenitors.

The library targeted TCRbeta and was prepared with unique molecular identifiers. TCRdb independently ran MiXCR on the PCR reads; one entry per CDR3 protein. The sample shows over 150,000 distinct CDR3 sequences, about 6.6% of them seen only once. Germline V gives CDR1 ENHRY, CDR2 SYGVKD. V lost 10 bases and J lost 8; bases outside the gene matches: 8. CDR3 length equals 14 residues. This clonotype was detected ten times or more. What it binds is not known. Material: PBMCs, obtained before TCRalphabeta/CD19-depleted stem cell transplant. The sequence was collected from a boy between 2 and 10 years old with acute lymphoblastic leukemia, due to receive a stem cell transplant. The V gene is TRBV10-3, the J gene TRBJ2-1, with 13 bases fitting TRBD2. CDR3: CATETSGGSDEQFF. CDR3 sequence (DNA): TGTGCCACCGAGACTAGCGGGGGGTCCGATGAGCAGTTCTTC.